This entry describes one TCR beta chain. These data belong to a study of Graves' ophthalmopathy and Graves' hyperthyroidism. Trimming cost V 5 bases and J 2 bases, with 12 bases left between them. The CDR3 length is 13 residues. In germline, CDR1 is SQVTM, CDR2 ANQGSEA. Disease in donors with ophthalmopathy had moderate-to-severe activity, CAS ≥3, NOSPECS ≥4 and under 3 months' duration. Roughly 9 ml of fresh blood yielded the PBMCs by density gradient. Amplification of TCR beta CDR3 regions used RNA transcripts. A first-round RT-PCR used HTBI primers, followed by a second-round multiplex PCR. TCRdb fed the multiplex PCR reads into MiXCR, producing one record per CDR3 protein. The data hold some 750,000 distinct CDR3 sequences, with around 40% observed a single time.

What was sequenced was peripheral blood. The TCR originated in an adult man with Graves' ophthalmopathy. The rearrangement uses TRBV29-1 and TRBJ1-1; D unclear. The CDR3 region is CSVSKGGNTEAFF. The CDR3 region has the DNA TGCAGCGTTTCGAAAGGCGGAAACACTGAAGCTTTCTTT.